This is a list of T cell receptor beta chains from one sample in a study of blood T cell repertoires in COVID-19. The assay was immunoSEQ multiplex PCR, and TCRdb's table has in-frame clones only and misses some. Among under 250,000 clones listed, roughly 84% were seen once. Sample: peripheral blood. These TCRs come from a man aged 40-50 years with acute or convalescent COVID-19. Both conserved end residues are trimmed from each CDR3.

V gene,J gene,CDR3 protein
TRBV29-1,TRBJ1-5,SVGDRSNQPQH
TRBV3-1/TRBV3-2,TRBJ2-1,ASRTGTSGHNEQF
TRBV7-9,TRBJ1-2,ASSLRREGPVGYT
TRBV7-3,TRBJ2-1,ASSPWTSESYNEQF
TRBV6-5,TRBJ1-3,ASTRGGSGNTIY
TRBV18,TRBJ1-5,ASSPSVGSINQPQH
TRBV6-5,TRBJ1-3,ASTGEGYTIY
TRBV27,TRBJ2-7,ASSRRETGQEQY
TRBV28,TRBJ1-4,ASSPQGALGEKLF
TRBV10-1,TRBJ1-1,ASSDPGQGETEAF
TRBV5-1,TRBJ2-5,ASHTGVGPETQY